The 27 T cell receptor beta chains below were found in one sample sequenced in a study of shared clonotypes between healthy human individuals. Sequencing used immunoSEQ multiplex PCR; TCRdb keeps in-frame clones, though not all of them. Among 2 million to 2.5 million clones listed, more than 90% were seen once. The sequencing sample was made of naive CD4+ T cells sorted from blood. Subset: CD45RA+ positively selected. These receptors all come from a man in his late teens or twenties in good health.

The CDR3 DNA reads TGTGCCTCCGGGACAGAGGAAGAGACCCAGTACTTC. The encoded protein is CASGTEEETQYF. The gene calls are TRBV10-3 and TRBJ2-5; 7 bases align to TRBD1. The length of the CDR3 is 12 residues. CDR1 ENHRY and CDR2 SYGVKD come from the germline V gene. Trimming cost V 11 bases and J 3 bases; bases outside gene matches: 6.

Here the CDR3 reads CASSTGGLARETQYF. The CDR3 DNA sequence: TGCGCCAGCAGCACGGGGGGACTAGCGCGAGAGACCCAGTACTTC. The chain couples TRBV5-1 to TRBJ2-5; TRBD2 agrees at 10 bases. The junction had 7 bases not matched to a gene; V was cut back by 4 bases and J by 4 bases. This CDR3 is built from 15 residues. Germline V gene sequence: CDR1 SGHRS, CDR2 YFSETQ. Filled out from reference TRBV5-1 and TRBJ2-5, the complete variable domain reads KAGVTQTPRYLIKTRGQQVTLSCSPISGHRSVSWYQQTPGQGLQFLFEYFSETQRNKGNFPGRFSGRQFSNSRSEMNVSTLELGDSALYLCASSTGGLARETQYFGPGTRLLVL.

This clone was counted once. The V call is TRBV30, the J call TRBJ1-5, with a weak D call TRBD1 (5 bases). Trimming stripped 1 base from V and 3 bases from J, with 13 bases between. This CDR3 contains 15 residues. Germline assignment: CDR1 GTSNPN and CDR2 SVGIG (reference sequence). This chain's CDR3 is CAWSAMGQYNQPQHF. CDR3 DNA: TGTGCCTGGAGTGCGATGGGGCAGTACAATCAGCCCCAGCATTTT.

The chain links TRBV7-2 to TRBJ1-2; perhaps TRBD1 as D (6 bases). Looked up from germline, CDR1 is SGHTA and CDR2 is FQGNSA. CDR3 size: 15 residues. Trimming pared 1 base from V and 9 bases from J, leaving 18 bases between. This CDR3 reads CASSLDVGGVRSYTF. The CDR3 DNA reads TGTGCCAGCAGCTTAGATGTTGGGGGCGTGAGGAGCTACACCTTC. Combining the CDR3 with reference TRBV7-2 and TRBJ1-2 gives the whole variable domain GAGVSQSPSNKVTEKGKDVELRCDPISGHTALYWYRQSLGQGLEFLIYFQGNSAPDKSGLPSDRFSAERTGGSVSTLTIQRTQQEDSAVYLCASSLDVGGVRSYTFGSGTRLTVV.

This rearrangement joins TRBV19 to TRBJ1-2, with 10 nucleotides matching TRBD1. The CDR3 runs 16 residues. Germline lookup yields CDR1 LNHDA and CDR2 SQIVND (reference sequence). Trimming cost V 8 bases and J 8 bases; bases outside gene matches: 17. The CDR3 sequence: CASQTGTGARVSGYTF. The CDR3, as DNA: TGTGCCAGTCAAACCGGGACAGGGGCAAGAGTGTCCGGCTACACCTTC.

The chain links TRBV27 to TRBJ2-3; D is possibly TRBD2 (6 bases). V shed 3 bases and J shed 2 bases, with 15 bases lying between them. Per the germline V gene, CDR1 is MNHEY and CDR2 is SMNVEV (reference sequence). The CDR3 is 16 residues long. The CDR3 loop reads CASSFPAGLNTDTQYF. The CDR3 DNA reads as TGTGCCAGCAGTTTTCCCGCGGGACTGAACACAGATACGCAGTATTTT.

The chain recombines TRBV2 with TRBJ2-4; D could derive from TRBD1 or TRBD2 (5 bases each). There are 10 residues in the CDR3. V dropped 3 bases and J dropped 11 bases, with 5 bases sitting between them. Germline-derived CDR1 and CDR2 are SNHLY and FYNNEI. The CDR3 is CASSEGVQYF. CDR3 in DNA: TGTGCCAGCAGTGAGGGGGTTCAGTACTTC.

The chain combines TRBV2 with TRBJ1-2, with 11 bases aligning to TRBD1. CDR1 and CDR2 (germline): SNHLY, FYNNEI. Trimming took 5 bases from V and 4 from J; bases not matched to a gene: 12. The CDR3 is 17 residues long. CDR3 in DNA: TGTGCCAGCAGTCCTCGGACAGGGGGCATTCCTTCCTATGGCTACACCTTC. It encodes CASSPRTGGIPSYGYTF.

This sequence joins TRBV2 and TRBJ1-1; possibly TRBD1 for D (5 bases). This CDR3 spans 13 amino acids. Trimming cost V 5 bases and J 4 bases, with 11 bases left between them. Germline CDR1 SNHLY, CDR2 FYNNEI. CDR3 region: CASSFAQGTEAFF. CDR3 in DNA: TGTGCCAGCAGTTTCGCGCAGGGCACTGAAGCTTTCTTT.

On this clone itself: The same CDR3 can be traced to other DNA sequences in this sample. This chain connects TRBV7-9 to TRBJ1-4; the D is unclear. The CDR3 extends over 14 amino acids. Germline V gene lookup returns CDR1 SEHNR and CDR2 FQNEAQ (reference sequence). Trimming removed 5 bases from V and 1 base from J, with 8 bases in between. CDR3 nucleotides: TGTGCCAGCAGCCTTTCGATAACTAATGAAAAACTGTTTTTT. Residues: CASSLSITNEKLFF.

The chain combines TRBV2 with TRBJ1-6; D not resolved. Germline V lookup: CDR1 SNHLY, CDR2 FYNNEI. The CDR3 totals 13 residues. V was cut by 5 bases and J by 10 bases, with 12 bases left in between. The CDR3 bases are TGTGCCAGCAGTTCGCAGGTTGGCTCACCCCTCCACTTT. Protein sequence: CASSSQVGSPLHF. Looking up the rest from reference TRBV2 and TRBJ1-6 gives the full variable domain: EPEVTQTPSHQVTQMGQEVILRCVPISNHLYFYWYRQILGQKVEFLVSFYNNEISEKSEIFDDQFSVERPDGSNFTLKIRSTKLEDSAMYFCASSSQVGSPLHFGNGTRLTVT.

The chain recombines TRBV4-3 with TRBJ1-3; D perhaps matches TRBD1 (5 bases). Germline V gene data show CDR1 as LGHNA and CDR2 as YSLEER. CDR3 length: 15 residues. The ends were cut back, 1 base at V and 4 bases at J, with 11 bases in the middle. The CDR3 DNA sequence: TGCGCCAGCAGCCAAGTCGGGGGTTTCGGAAACACCATATATTTT. This encodes CASSQVGGFGNTIYF.

The chain carries TRBV12-5 and TRBJ1-2; 7 bases map to TRBD1. Germline-derived CDR1 and CDR2 are LGHNT and FRNRAP. V lost 0 bases to trimming and J lost 6 bases; unmatched junction nucleotides: 10. The CDR3 totals 16 residues. This chain's CDR3 is CASGLVPNRGLDGYTF. The CDR3 DNA reads as TGTGCTAGTGGTTTGGTACCAAACAGGGGCCTTGATGGCTACACCTTC.

This sequence joins TRBV27 and TRBJ2-4; 11 bases are a match to TRBD1. Germline values: CDR1 MNHEY, CDR2 SMNVEV (reference sequence). V dropped 3 bases and J dropped 3; count of bases not matched to a gene: 4. This CDR3 is built from 16 residues. This CDR3 reads CASSFSGTGGKNIQYF. The CDR3 DNA reads as TGTGCCAGCAGTTTCTCCGGGACAGGGGGCAAAAACATTCAGTACTTC.

The chain has TRBV28 and TRBJ1-5; D remains ambiguous. This CDR3 has 16 residues. The V gene's germline CDR1 is MDHEN and CDR2 SYDVKM. Trimming shortened V by 2 bases and J by 10 bases, and 21 bases separated the two germline ends. The CDR3 bases are TGTGCCAGCAGTTTAATCGCGTTAGGCCCAATTAAACCCCAGCATTTT. This gives the protein CASSLIALGPIKPQHF. The whole variable domain, remainder taken from reference TRBV28 and TRBJ1-5, is DVKVTQSSRYLVKRTGEKVFLECVQDMDHENMFWYRQDPGLGLRLIYFSYDVKMKEKGDIPEGYSVSREKKERFSLILESASTNQTSMYLCASSLIALGPIKPQHFGDGTRLSIL.

This sequence joins TRBV7-2 and TRBJ2-1; D not certain. The CDR3 is made up of 13 amino acids. Per germline, CDR1 SGHTA and CDR2 FQGNSA. V was shortened by 0 bases and J by 9 bases, with 9 bases between the two germline ends. The CDR3 DNA reads TGTGCCAGCAGCTTAGCAGGGTTCAGTGAGCAGTTCTTC. Amino acid sequence: CASSLAGFSEQFF.

The chain recombines TRBV4-3 with TRBJ1-5; D gene uncertain. With 3 bases removed from V and 4 bases from J, the gap between germline ends came to 7 bases. Germline V CDR1 and CDR2: LGHNA, YSLEER. CDR3 length: 13 amino acids. The CDR3 region has the DNA TGCGCCAGCAGCCAGTCGATGAATCAGCCCCAGCATTTT. Residues: CASSQSMNQPQHF.

The chain combines TRBV11-2 with TRBJ1-1; D is perhaps TRBD1 (5 bases). Trimming cost V 1 base and J 4 bases, with 13 bases left between them. The germline V gene encodes CDR1 SGHAT and CDR2 FQNNGV. The CDR3 is made up of 15 amino acids. For the CDR3, the DNA is TGTGCCAGCAGCTTAGTTGCAGGGCTGGTCACTGAAGCTTTCTTT. It yields the protein CASSLVAGLVTEAFF.

J is TRBJ1-2 and V is TRBV30; TRBD1 matches at 8 bases. The V segment lost 3 bases and the J segment 0 bases; nucleotides outside the gene matches: 6. CDR3 length: 15 residues. Germline V CDR1 and CDR2: GTSNPN, SVGIG (reference sequence). For the CDR3, the DNA is TGTGCCTGGAGGGAAACAGGGGGGGCTAACTATGGCTACACCTTC. This encodes CAWRETGGANYGYTF. The whole variable domain, remainder taken from reference TRBV30 and TRBJ1-2, is SQTIHQWPATLVQPVGSPLSLECTVEGTSNPNLYWYRQAAGRGLQLLFYSVGIGQISSEVPQNLSASRPQDRQFILSSKKLLLSDSGFYLCAWRETGGANYGYTFGSGTRLTVV.

The chain has TRBV7-9 and TRBJ2-7, with D possibly being TRBD1 or TRBD2 (5 bases each). CDR1 and CDR2 (germline): SEHNR, FQNEAQ (reference sequence). V was cut by 1 base and J by 5 bases, with 18 bases left in between. The CDR3 covers 16 residues. The CDR3 loop is CASSLEWAGRGHEQYF. The CDR3 DNA reads as TGTGCCAGCAGCTTAGAATGGGCTGGTCGGGGACACGAGCAGTACTTC.

The chain recombines TRBV18 with TRBJ2-7; D gene uncertain. The CDR3 runs to 15 residues. Germline values: CDR1 KGHSH, CDR2 LQKENI. Between the trimmed V and J ends, which lost 9 bases and 0 bases, there was a span of 18 bases. CDR3 residues: CARSFVFGVSYEQYF. The DNA of the CDR3 is TGTGCCAGGTCATTCGTCTTTGGGGTCTCCTACGAGCAGTACTTC.

This chain links TRBV6-1 with TRBJ2-3; no clear D. Between the trimmed V and J ends, which lost 6 bases and 2 bases, there was a span of 6 bases. The CDR3 has 12 amino acids. CDR1 and CDR2 from the germline V gene are MNHNS and SASEGT. CDR3 loop: CASRTPTDTQYF. CDR3 nucleotides: TGTGCCAGCAGGACTCCCACAGATACGCAGTATTTT.

This chain uses TRBV7-2 with TRBJ1-5; unclear D gene. The CDR3 runs to 12 residues. CDR1 and CDR2 from the germline V gene are SGHTA and FQGNSA. Trimming removed 8 bases from V and 6 bases from J, with 11 bases in between. As DNA, the CDR3 is TGTGCCAGCGGAACGCCTGGTCAGCCCCAGCATTTT. Its protein is CASGTPGQPQHF.

This chain links TRBV27 with TRBJ2-7, with D perhaps given as TRBD1 or TRBD2 (6 bases each). CDR1 and CDR2 from the germline V gene are MNHEY and SMNVEV (reference sequence). V dropped 2 bases and J dropped 0 bases, with 11 bases sitting between them. CDR3 length: 15 amino acids. The DNA for the CDR3 is TGTGCCAGCAGTTTAACCGGGGGCTACTCCTACGAGCAGTACTTC. Its translation is CASSLTGGYSYEQYF.

The chain uses TRBV25-1 and TRBJ2-7, with D uncertain. CDR1 and CDR2 (germline): MGHDK, SYGVNS. Trimming removed 8 bases at V and 0 bases at J, with 14 bases between. CDR3 length: 14 amino acids. The chain's CDR3 is CASSSSKSSYEQYF. The DNA for the CDR3 is TGTGCCAGCTCTTCCAGCAAGAGCTCCTACGAGCAGTACTTC.

This chain joins TRBV7-6 and TRBJ2-3; 8 bases align to TRBD2. V trimming: 1 base; J trimming: 3 bases; junction bases outside the gene matches: 9. The CDR3 has 17 amino acids. Germline CDR1 is SGHVS and CDR2 is FNYEAQ. This chain's CDR3 is CASSLGSGSGNTDTQYF. In DNA form, the CDR3 reads TGTGCCAGCAGCTTAGGGTCTGGTAGCGGGAATACAGATACGCAGTATTTT. Based on the CDR3 plus reference TRBV7-6 and TRBJ2-3, the full variable domain is GAGVSQSPRYKVTKRGQDVALRCDPISGHVSLYWYRQALGQGPEFLTYFNYEAQQDKSGLPNDRFSAERPEGSISTLTIQRTEQRDSAMYRCASSLGSGSGNTDTQYFGPGTRLTVL.

The rearrangement joins TRBV7-2 to TRBJ2-5, with D perhaps TRBD1 (6 bases). This CDR3 contains 16 residues. Germline CDR1 reads SGHTA; CDR2 reads FQGNSA. The V and J ends lost 5 bases and 4 bases respectively, with 20 bases between them. The CDR3: CASSRTPGASIETQYF. Written as DNA, the CDR3 is TGTGCCAGCAGCCGAACCCCAGGGGCGTCTATAGAGACCCAGTACTTC. Looking up the rest from reference TRBV7-2 and TRBJ2-5 gives the full variable domain: GAGVSQSPSNKVTEKGKDVELRCDPISGHTALYWYRQSLGQGLEFLIYFQGNSAPDKSGLPSDRFSAERTGGSVSTLTIQRTQQEDSAVYLCASSRTPGASIETQYFGPGTRLLVL.